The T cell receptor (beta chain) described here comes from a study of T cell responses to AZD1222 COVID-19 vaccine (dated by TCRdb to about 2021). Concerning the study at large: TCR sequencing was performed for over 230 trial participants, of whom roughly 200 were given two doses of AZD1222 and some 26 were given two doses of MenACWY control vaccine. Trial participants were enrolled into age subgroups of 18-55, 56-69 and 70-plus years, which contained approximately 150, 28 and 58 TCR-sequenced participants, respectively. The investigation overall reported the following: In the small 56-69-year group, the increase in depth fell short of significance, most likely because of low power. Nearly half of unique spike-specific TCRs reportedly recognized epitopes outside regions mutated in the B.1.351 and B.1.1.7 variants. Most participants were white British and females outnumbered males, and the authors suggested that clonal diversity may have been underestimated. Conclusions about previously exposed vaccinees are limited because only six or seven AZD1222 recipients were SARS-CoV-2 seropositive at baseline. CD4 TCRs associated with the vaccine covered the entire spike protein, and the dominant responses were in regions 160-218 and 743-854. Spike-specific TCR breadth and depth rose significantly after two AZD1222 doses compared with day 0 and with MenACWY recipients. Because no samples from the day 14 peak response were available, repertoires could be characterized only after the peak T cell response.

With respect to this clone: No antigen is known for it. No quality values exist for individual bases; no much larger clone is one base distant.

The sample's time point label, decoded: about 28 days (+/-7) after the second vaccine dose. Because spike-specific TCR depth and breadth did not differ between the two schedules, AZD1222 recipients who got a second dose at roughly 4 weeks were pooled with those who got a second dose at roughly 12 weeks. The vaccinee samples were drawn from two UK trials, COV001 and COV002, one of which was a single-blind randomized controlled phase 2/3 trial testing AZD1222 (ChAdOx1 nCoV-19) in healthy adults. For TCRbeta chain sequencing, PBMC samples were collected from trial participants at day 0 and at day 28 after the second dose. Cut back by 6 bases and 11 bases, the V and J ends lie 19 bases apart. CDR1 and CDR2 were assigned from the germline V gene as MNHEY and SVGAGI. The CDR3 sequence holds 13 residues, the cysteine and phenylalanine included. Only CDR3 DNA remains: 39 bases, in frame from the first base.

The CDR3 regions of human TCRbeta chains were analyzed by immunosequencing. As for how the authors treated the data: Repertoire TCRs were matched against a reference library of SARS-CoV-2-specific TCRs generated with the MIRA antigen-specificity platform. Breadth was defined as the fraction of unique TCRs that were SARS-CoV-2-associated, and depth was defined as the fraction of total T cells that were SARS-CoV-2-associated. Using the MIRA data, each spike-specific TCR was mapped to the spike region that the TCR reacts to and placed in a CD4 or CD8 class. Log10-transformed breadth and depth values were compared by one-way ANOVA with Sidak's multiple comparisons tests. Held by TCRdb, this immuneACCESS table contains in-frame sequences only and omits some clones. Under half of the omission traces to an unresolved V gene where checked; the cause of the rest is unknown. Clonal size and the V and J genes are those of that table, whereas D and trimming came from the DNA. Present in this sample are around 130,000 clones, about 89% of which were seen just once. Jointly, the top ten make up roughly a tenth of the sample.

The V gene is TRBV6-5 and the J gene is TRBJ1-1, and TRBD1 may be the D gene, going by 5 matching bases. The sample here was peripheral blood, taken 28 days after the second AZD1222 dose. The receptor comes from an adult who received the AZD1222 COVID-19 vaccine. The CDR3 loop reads CASSGHSASAAFF. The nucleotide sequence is TGTGCCAGCAGCGGACACTCAGCTTCGGCGGCTTTCTTT.